One TCR beta chain is described in this entry. As yet, its antigen is unknown. V gave up 2 bases and J gave up 1 base, with 8 bases separating them. CDR1 and CDR2 (germline): MNHEY, SVGAGI. The CDR3 is 14 amino acids. In the sorted-subset replicate PCRs, approximately 200 ng DNA, tens of thousands of T cell genomes, was used. The data were produced by immunoSEQ multiplex PCR, yet TCRdb's version contains in-frame clones alone and is incomplete. Here the sample spans millions of clones, about 95% being singletons. Only CD45RO-negative cells positively selected for CCR7 counted as naive CD8 cells, so terminally differentiated effector memory CD45RA+ cells were excluded. Healthy HIV-negative adults without recent acute infections or vaccinations served as donors. The data were taken from a study of shared clonotypes between healthy human individuals. Study conclusions and caveats: In general, naive subsets displayed greater estimated richness than memory subsets did.

This receptor was obtained from a man aged 18 to 35 in good health. The chain joins TRBV6-5 to TRBJ1-1; D gene unclear. Sequencing was performed on naive CD8+ T cells sorted from blood. Written as DNA, the CDR3 is TGTGCCAGCAGTTACGTTTTGGGGAACACTGAAGCTTTCTTT. Translation: CASSYVLGNTEAFF.